The sequence of this TCR beta chain was determined in a study of human T cells and chemical hapten exposure. In its sample, this clonotype was seen many times. Time point defined: patch test 3, about 24 weeks after DPC sensitization. Stated treatment: therapeutic diphenylcyclopropenone sensitization with weekly scalp DPC. Sample donors consisted of patients with alopecia, aged 18 to 70 years, who were suitable for DPC. Researchers extracted total RNA from unfractionated whole blood. Unique molecular identifiers were linked by the library to individual cDNA molecules. TCRdb re-called the RACE reads through MiXCR, storing one row per CDR3 protein. The data hold 27,000 or so distinct CDR3 sequences, with 5.8% observed a single time. V lost 0 bases to trimming and J lost 4 bases, with 27 bases between them. Germline lookup yields CDR1 MNHEY and CDR2 SVGAGI. The CDR3 spans 20 residues.

The receptor comes from a young man with alopecia areata. Some clones in this sample may be carry-over from other donors' samples. The chain recombines TRBV6-5 with TRBJ2-5; D is possibly TRBD2 (6 bases). The starting material was whole blood, obtained in connection with sensitization to the hapten diphenylcyclopropenone (DPC). Written as DNA, the CDR3 is TGTGCCAGCAGTTACTCGAGGGCCCCGGGACTCCCCCCAGAAGGAGAGACCCAGTACTTC. Protein product: CASSYSRAPGLPPEGETQYF.